This T cell receptor beta chain was identified in a study of blood T cell repertoires in COVID-19. Generated by immunoSEQ multiplex PCR, the TCRdb table keeps only in-frame clones and is missing some. Here the sample spans some 200,000 clones, around 89% being singletons. The length of the CDR3 is 15 residues. In germline, CDR1 is SGHKS, CDR2 YYEKEE (reference sequence). Germline trimming cut 2 bases from V and 2 bases from J; bases unmatched to any gene: 5. Cohort placement rested on clinical history that participants reported themselves. The source of this sequence is a woman between 18 and 30 years old who had recovered from COVID-19. The sequenced sample was PBMCs or T cells enriched from blood (not recorded which). The chain carries TRBV5-5 and TRBJ2-5, with TRBD2 matching 8 bases. The CDR3 DNA reads TGTGCCAGCAGCTTCACGGGGGGGCAACAAGAGACCCAGTACTTC. It specifies CASSFTGGQQETQYF.